The 21 T cell receptor beta chains below all came from one sample that was sequenced in a study of tumor-infiltrating lymphocytes in primary liver carcinoma. RNA and DNA were co-extracted from approximately 20-30 mg of unsorted bulk tissue. The investigators made TCR beta cDNA from 400 to 500 ng total RNA, using a constant-region primer. Libraries of TCR beta came from three nested multiplex PCR rounds with slightly modified ARM-PCR. Each of the first two PCR rounds ran approximately 11 cycles with TRBV1-TRBV30 forward and C-beta reverse primers. TCRdb re-called the multiplex PCR reads with MiXCR, one entry per CDR3 protein. The table has about 110,000 distinct CDR3 sequences, approximately 70% seen once; the top ten hold around 9.7%. Sequenced sample: liver tumor tissue from sampling region 1. Subset given: tumor region T1, superior pole. The receptors come from a woman aged 55-70 years with primary liver carcinoma and hepatitis B virus infection.

As for this clonotype: One end of the junction varies from germline; a read error may be responsible. CDR3 DNA sequence: TGCGCCAGCAGCACCCTCCCAGGTCCTGGGGAAGCTTTCTTT. Protein sequence: CASSTLPGPGEAFF. The chain employs TRBV7-9 and TRBJ1-1; D gene ambiguous. The CDR3 consists of 14 residues. Germline loops: CDR1 SEHNR, CDR2 FQNEAQ (reference sequence).

With regard to this clonotype: A read error may account for a junction end that differs from germline. The CDR3 DNA reads TGTGCCAGCGGCATGGGGCTTCCCAGAGATAGGCAGTATTTT. This codes for CASGMGLPRDRQYF. The V gene is TRBV11-2, the J gene TRBJ2-3; D might be TRBD1 (5 bases). Germline values: CDR1 SGHAT, CDR2 FQNNGV. The CDR3 is made up of 14 amino acids.

The sample holds many counts of this clonotype. The CDR3 here is CASSPGGAGNTIYF. The CDR3 DNA follows: TGTGCCAGCAGCCCCGGGGGGGCTGGAAACACCATATATTTT. The gene calls are TRBV7-8 and TRBJ1-3; perhaps TRBD1 as D (5 bases). The germline gives CDR1 SGHVS, CDR2 FQNEAQ. Trimming removed 5 bases at V and 2 bases at J, with 10 bases between. The CDR3 has 14 amino acids. Filled out from reference TRBV7-8 and TRBJ1-3, the complete variable domain reads GAGVSQSPRYKVAKRGQDVALRCDPISGHVSLFWYQQALGQGPEFLTYFQNEAQLDKSGLPSDRFFAERPEGSVSTLKIQRTQQEDSAVYLCASSPGGAGNTIYFGEGSWLTVV.

The table lists this clonotype with a few counts. One junction end disagrees with the germline gene, perhaps due to a read error. The chain combines TRBV29-1 with TRBJ1-5, with D possibly being TRBD1 (6 bases). The CDR3 length is 15 residues. Per germline, CDR1 SQVTM and CDR2 ANQGSEA. CDR3 sequence: CSVKQGMNSNQPQDF. The CDR3 bases are TGCAGCGTGAAACAGGGAATGAATAGCAATCAGCCCCAGGATTTT. The full variable domain, in which reference TRBV29-1 and TRBJ1-5 provide the parts outside the CDR3, is SAVISQKPSRDICQRGTSLTIQCQVDSQVTMMFWYRQQPGQSLTLIATANQGSEATYESGFVIDKFPISRPNLTFSTLTVSNMSPEDSSIYLCSVKQGMNSNQPQDFGDGTRLSIL.

About this clonotype: Since a much larger clone is just one base distant, this may be a read error. The chain has TRBV6-1 and TRBJ2-3; D perhaps matches TRBD2 (6 bases). From germline, CDR1 is MNHNS and CDR2 SASEGT. This CDR3 region has 19 residues. This chain's CDR3 is CASSELFGGTVLGTDAQYF. Written as DNA, the CDR3 is TGTGCCAGCAGTGAGTTGTTTGGTGGGACTGTACTCGGCACAGATGCGCAGTATTTT.

This clonotype was seen a few times. An end of the junction does not agree with germline; a read error may underlie this. This chain connects TRBV12-3 or TRBV12-4 to TRBJ1-2, with TRBD1 identical over 7 bases. The CDR3 covers 14 residues. The CDR3 here is CASSPPGQLYDYTF. CDR3 coding DNA: TGTGCCAGCAGTCCTCCGGGACAGCTCTATGACTACACCTTC.

To note about this clonotype: No conserved phenylalanine or tryptophan ends this CDR3, so it is likely a read error. The chain combines TRBV29-1 with TRBJ1-2, with TRBD1 matching over 8 bases. The germline V gene has CDR1 SQVTM and CDR2 ANQGSEA. The CDR3 sequence is 12 residues long. The CDR3 is CSVDDRGYDYTL. Here the CDR3 DNA reads TGCAGCGTTGATGACAGGGGCTATGACTACACCTTA.

As for this clonotype: Possible read error: a much larger clone is one base away. The gene calls are TRBV29-1 and TRBJ2-7, with D uncertain. Trimming removed 5 bases at V and 0 bases at J, with 8 bases between. The CDR3 length is 12 residues. The germline V gene encodes CDR1 SQVTM and CDR2 ANQGSEA. CDR3 bases: TGCAGCGTTTGGCGCGGCTCCTACGAGCAGTACTTC. Translation gives CSVWRGSYEQYF.

The V gene is TRBV12-3 or TRBV12-4, the J gene TRBJ2-5, with 8 bases fitting TRBD1. CDR3 length: 14 residues. J was trimmed by 5 bases and V by 7 bases; bases with no gene match: 9. The CDR3: CASNRQGLRETQYF. CDR3 nucleotide sequence: TGTGCCAGCAATCGACAGGGGCTCCGGGAGACCCAGTACTTC.

A note on this clonotype: A read error is possible here, since a much larger clone lies one base away. This sequence joins TRBV29-1 and TRBJ2-7; unclear D gene. In germline, CDR1 is SQVTM, CDR2 ANQGSEA. Trimming shortened V by 0 bases and J by 2 bases, and 11 bases separated the two germline ends. The CDR3 covers 14 residues. CDR3 nucleotides: TGCAGCGTTGAAGAAGTGGCTAGTCCCTACGAGCAGTACTTC. It is translated as CSVEEVASPYEQYF.

The genes are TRBV28 and TRBJ2-4; 8 nucleotides line up with TRBD2. The V gene end was trimmed by 3 bases and the J gene end by 10 bases; junction bases not matched to a gene: 11. CDR3 length: 15 residues. CDR1 MDHEN and CDR2 SYDVKM come from the germline V gene. This CDR3 reads CASSLGGSGSGIQYF. The CDR3 DNA is TGTGCCAGCAGTTTGGGTGGGAGCGGGAGTGGGATTCAGTACTTC.

This clonotype was detected many times. V gene TRBV2 combines with J gene TRBJ2-1; D unresolved. V shed 6 bases and J shed 7 bases, with 16 bases lying between them. Germline CDR1 SNHLY, CDR2 FYNNEI. The CDR3 is 14 amino acids. The CDR3 nucleotides are TGTGCCAGCAGGGCTATGAGTATCGATAATGAGCAGTTCTTC. Amino acid sequence: CASRAMSIDNEQFF.

Remarks on this clonotype: At one of its ends the junction is not consistent with the germline gene, which may arise from a read error. The gene calls are TRBV30 and TRBJ1-2; no clear D. The CDR3 consists of 11 residues. The germline gives CDR1 GTSNPN, CDR2 SVGIG (reference sequence). The CDR3: CVWSLRDGYTF. As DNA, the CDR3 is TGTGTCTGGTCGCTAAGGGATGGCTACACCTTC. Supplemented by reference TRBV30 and TRBJ1-2, the full variable domain reads SQTIHQWPATLVQPVGSPLSLECTVEGTSNPNLYWYRQAAGRGLQLLFYSVGIGQISSEVPQNLSASRPQDRQFILSSKKLLLSDSGFYLCVWSLRDGYTFGSGTRLTVV.

On this clonotype: The CDR3 ends on some other residue instead of the conserved phenylalanine or tryptophan, so this is likely a read error. DNA for the CDR3: TGTGCTAGCAGCTTAGAGTATGGGGCCTACTACGGCTACACCTTG. Amino acid sequence: CASSLEYGAYYGYTL. V and J are TRBV11-2 and TRBJ1-2; TRBD1 might be the D (5 bases). CDR3 size: 15 residues. CDR1 is SGHAT, CDR2 FQNNGV, per germline.

This clonotype showed up many times. This rearrangement joins TRBV28 to TRBJ2-7; 7 bases map to TRBD2. Germline CDR1 is MDHEN and CDR2 is SYDVKM. The CDR3 loop spans 16 amino acids. With 1 base clipped from V and 0 bases from J, the junction kept 6 bases outside the gene matches. The CDR3 region is CASSLSAGTFSYEQYF. The DNA for the CDR3 is TGTGCCAGCAGTTTATCAGCGGGAACCTTCTCCTACGAGCAGTACTTC.

The chain uses TRBV28 and TRBJ1-1; a possible D gene is TRBD1 (5 bases). This CDR3 contains 14 residues. The V gene lost 4 bases and the J gene lost 14 bases, with 23 bases spanning the gap. Germline V gives CDR1 MDHEN, CDR2 SYDVKM. CDR3 residues: CASSSPFEQASVFF. The CDR3 DNA is TGTGCCAGCAGTTCCCCGTTCGAACAGGCGTCGGTATTCTTT.

This clonotype has more than one count but fewer than ten. A single base separates this from a much larger clone, so it may be a read error. This chain joins TRBV4-2 and TRBJ2-3; D call uncertain. Germline assignment: CDR1 LGHNA and CDR2 YNFKEQ. The CDR3 totals 15 residues. CDR3 sequence reads: CTSSQDLYSTDTQYF. CDR3 nucleotide sequence: TGTACCAGCAGCCAAGATTTGTATAGCACAGATACGCAGTATTTT.

As concerns this clonotype: The junction and the germline gene differ at one end; a read error may be behind it. The chain links TRBV5-6 to TRBJ1-4; D gene unclear. Germline-derived CDR1 and CDR2 are SGHDT and YYEEEE. This CDR3 has 13 residues. The CDR3 loop reads CVSSLRASEKLFF. DNA for the CDR3: TGCGTCAGCAGCTTAAGGGCTAGTGAAAAACTGTTTTTT.

This clonotype was observed a handful of times. In nucleotides, the CDR3 is TGTGCCAGCACACCTTCGACAGGGAGGGGTGAAAAACTGTTTTTT. Protein product: CASTPSTGRGEKLFF. The rearrangement links TRBV28 to TRBJ1-4; 7 bases line up with TRBD1. The J segment lost 7 bases and the V segment lost 7 bases, leaving 12 bases of the junction unmatched. Looked up from germline, CDR1 is MDHEN and CDR2 is SYDVKM. The CDR3 extends over 15 amino acids.

Of note for this clonotype: A much larger clone differs by one base, so this may be a read error. The chain is built from TRBV5-1 and TRBJ1-4; a possible D gene is TRBD1 (5 bases). V gave up 4 bases and J gave up 7 bases, with 17 bases separating them. This CDR3 has 15 residues. Germline CDR1 and CDR2: SGHRS and YFSETQ. CDR3 protein: CASSTTGGKCEKLFF. The CDR3 bases are TGCGCCAGCAGCACCACCGGGGGGAAGTGTGAAAAACTGTTTTTT.

Comments on this clonotype: This sequence may be a read error, since a much larger clone differs from it by one base. J is TRBJ1-2 and V is TRBV12-3 or TRBV12-4, with unresolved D. This CDR3 comprises 12 residues. The V end lost 10 bases, the J end lost 4 bases, and 13 bases lay between the germline ends. In nucleotides, the CDR3 is TGTGCCATAAGGGATGTTACCTATGGCTACACCTTC. As protein: CAIRDVTYGYTF.